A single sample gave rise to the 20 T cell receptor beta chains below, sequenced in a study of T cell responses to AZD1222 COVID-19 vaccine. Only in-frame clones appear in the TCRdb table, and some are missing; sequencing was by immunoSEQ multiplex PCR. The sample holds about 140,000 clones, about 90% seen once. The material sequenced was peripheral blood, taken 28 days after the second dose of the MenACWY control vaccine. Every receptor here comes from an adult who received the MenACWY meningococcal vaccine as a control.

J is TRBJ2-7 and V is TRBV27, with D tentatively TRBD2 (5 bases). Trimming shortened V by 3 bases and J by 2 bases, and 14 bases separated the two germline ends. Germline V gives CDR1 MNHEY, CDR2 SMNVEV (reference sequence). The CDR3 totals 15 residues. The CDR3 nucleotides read TGTGCCAGCAGTTTGTGGGGAGCCCAGACCTACGAGCAGTACTTC. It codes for CASSLWGAQTYEQYF.

CDR3 DNA sequence: TGTGCCACTCAAATCCGTCAGCCCCAGCATTTT. This codes for CATQIRQPQHF. V gene TRBV6-4 combines with J gene TRBJ1-5; D not certain. V gave up 10 bases and J gave up 6 bases, with 10 bases separating them. The CDR3 loop spans 11 amino acids. Looked up from germline, CDR1 is MRHNA and CDR2 is SNTAGT.

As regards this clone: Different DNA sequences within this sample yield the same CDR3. The CDR3 here is CASSFRTSGPYEQYF. The CDR3 nucleotides are TGTGCCAGCAGTTTTAGAACTAGCGGTCCCTACGAGCAGTACTTC. The J gene is TRBJ2-7, the V gene TRBV28; 8 nucleotides agree with TRBD2. Trimming took 3 bases from V and 2 from J; bases not matched to a gene: 6. The CDR3 extends over 15 amino acids. Germline V gene sequence: CDR1 MDHEN, CDR2 SYDVKM.

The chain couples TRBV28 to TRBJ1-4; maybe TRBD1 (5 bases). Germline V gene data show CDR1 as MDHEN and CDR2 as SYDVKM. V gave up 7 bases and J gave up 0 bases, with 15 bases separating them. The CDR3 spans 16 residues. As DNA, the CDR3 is TGTGCCAGCAACGCCTGGGGCAGCACAACTAATGAAAAACTGTTTTTT. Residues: CASNAWGSTTNEKLFF. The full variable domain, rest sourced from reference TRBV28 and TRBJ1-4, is DVKVTQSSRYLVKRTGEKVFLECVQDMDHENMFWYRQDPGLGLRLIYFSYDVKMKEKGDIPEGYSVSREKKERFSLILESASTNQTSMYLCASNAWGSTTNEKLFFGSGTQLSVL.

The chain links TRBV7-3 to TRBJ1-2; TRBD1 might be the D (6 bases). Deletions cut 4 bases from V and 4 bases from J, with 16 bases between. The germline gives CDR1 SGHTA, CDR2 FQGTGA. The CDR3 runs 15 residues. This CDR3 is CASSSDGQTLYGYTF. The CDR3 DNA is TGTGCCAGCAGCTCGGACGGACAGACCCTCTATGGCTACACCTTC.

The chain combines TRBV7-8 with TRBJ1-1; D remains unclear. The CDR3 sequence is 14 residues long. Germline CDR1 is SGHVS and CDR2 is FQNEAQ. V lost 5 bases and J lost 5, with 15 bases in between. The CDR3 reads CASSPRVVGTEAFF. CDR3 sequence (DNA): TGTGCCAGCAGCCCTCGGGTGGTCGGGACTGAAGCTTTCTTT.

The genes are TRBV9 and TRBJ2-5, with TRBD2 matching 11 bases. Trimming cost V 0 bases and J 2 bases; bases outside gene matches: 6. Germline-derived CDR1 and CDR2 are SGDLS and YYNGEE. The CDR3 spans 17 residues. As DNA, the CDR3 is TGTGCCAGCAGCGTAGGAACTAGCGGGGGAAAACAAGAGACCCAGTACTTC. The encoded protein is CASSVGTSGGKQETQYF.

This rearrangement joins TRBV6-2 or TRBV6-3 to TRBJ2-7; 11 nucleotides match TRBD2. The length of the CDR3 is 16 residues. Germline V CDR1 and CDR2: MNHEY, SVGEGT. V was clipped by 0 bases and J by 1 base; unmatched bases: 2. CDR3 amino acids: CASSYSGTSGSYEQYF. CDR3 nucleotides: TGTGCCAGCAGTTACTCAGGGACTAGCGGTTCCTACGAGCAGTACTTC.

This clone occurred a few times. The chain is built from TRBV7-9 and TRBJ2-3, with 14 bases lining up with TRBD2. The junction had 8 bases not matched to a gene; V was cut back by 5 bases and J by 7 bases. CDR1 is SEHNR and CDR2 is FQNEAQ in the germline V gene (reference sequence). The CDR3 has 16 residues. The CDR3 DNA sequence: TGTGCCAGCAGCGATGGGACTAGCGGGAGCGGATATACGCAGTATTTT. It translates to CASSDGTSGSGYTQYF.

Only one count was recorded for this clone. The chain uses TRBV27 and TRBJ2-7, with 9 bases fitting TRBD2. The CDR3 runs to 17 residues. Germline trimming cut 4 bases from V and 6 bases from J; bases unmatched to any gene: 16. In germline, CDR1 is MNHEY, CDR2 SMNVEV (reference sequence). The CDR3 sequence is CASSSNGAGGRQVEQYF. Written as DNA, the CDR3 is TGTGCCAGCAGTTCCAACGGGGCGGGAGGGCGCCAGGTCGAGCAGTACTTC.

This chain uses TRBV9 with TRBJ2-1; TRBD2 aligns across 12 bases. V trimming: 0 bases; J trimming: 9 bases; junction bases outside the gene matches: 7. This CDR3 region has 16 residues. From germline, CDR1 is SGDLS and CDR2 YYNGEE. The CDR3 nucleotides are TGTGCCAGCAGCGTAGGGTCTAGCGGGGGGGCTAGTGAGCAGTTCTTC. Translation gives CASSVGSSGGASEQFF. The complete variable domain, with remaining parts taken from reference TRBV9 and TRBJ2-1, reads DSGVTQTPKHLITATGQRVTLRCSPRSGDLSVYWYQQSLDQGLQFLIQYYNGEERAKGNILERFSAQQFPDLHSELNLSSLELGDSALYFCASSVGSSGGASEQFFGPGTRLTVL.

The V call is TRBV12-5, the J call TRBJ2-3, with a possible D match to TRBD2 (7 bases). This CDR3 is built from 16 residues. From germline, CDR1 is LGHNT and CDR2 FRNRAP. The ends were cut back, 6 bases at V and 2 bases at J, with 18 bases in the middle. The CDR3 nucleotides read TGTGCTAGTGGCCGAGGGGGAGGGGGGGCCACAGATACGCAGTATTTT. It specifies CASGRGGGGATDTQYF.

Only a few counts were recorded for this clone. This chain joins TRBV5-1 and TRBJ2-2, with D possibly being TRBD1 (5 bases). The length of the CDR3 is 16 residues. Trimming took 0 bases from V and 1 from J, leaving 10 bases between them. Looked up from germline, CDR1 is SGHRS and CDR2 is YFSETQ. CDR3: CASSLVGAMNTGELFF. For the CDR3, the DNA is TGCGCCAGCAGCTTGGTAGGGGCGATGAACACCGGGGAGCTGTTTTTT. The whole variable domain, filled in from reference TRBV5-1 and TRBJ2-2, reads KAGVTQTPRYLIKTRGQQVTLSCSPISGHRSVSWYQQTPGQGLQFLFEYFSETQRNKGNFPGRFSGRQFSNSRSEMNVSTLELGDSALYLCASSLVGAMNTGELFFGEGSRLTVL.

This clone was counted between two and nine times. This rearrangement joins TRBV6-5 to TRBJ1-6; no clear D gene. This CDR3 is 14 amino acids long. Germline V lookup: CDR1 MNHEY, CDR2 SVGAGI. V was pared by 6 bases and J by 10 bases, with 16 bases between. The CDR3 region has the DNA TGTGCCAGCAGGCGAGAAACGATGGGATCACCCCTCCACTTT. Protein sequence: CASRRETMGSPLHF.

DNA for the CDR3: TGCGCCAGCAGCCGGACAGGGGACTCCTACAATGAGCAGTTCTTC. Protein product: CASSRTGDSYNEQFF. The chain couples TRBV4-3 to TRBJ2-1; 9 bases fit TRBD1. Germline lookup yields CDR1 LGHNA and CDR2 YSLEER. This CDR3 has 15 residues. J lost 0 bases, V lost 4 bases, and 1 base had no gene match.

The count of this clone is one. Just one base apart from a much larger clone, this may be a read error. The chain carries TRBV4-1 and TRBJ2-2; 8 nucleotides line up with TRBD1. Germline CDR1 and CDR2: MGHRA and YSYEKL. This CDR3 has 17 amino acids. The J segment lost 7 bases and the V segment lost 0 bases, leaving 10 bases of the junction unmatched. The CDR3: CASSQEGGQEHGGELFF. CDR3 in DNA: TGCGCCAGCAGCCAAGAGGGGGGACAGGAGCACGGCGGGGAGCTGTTTTTT.

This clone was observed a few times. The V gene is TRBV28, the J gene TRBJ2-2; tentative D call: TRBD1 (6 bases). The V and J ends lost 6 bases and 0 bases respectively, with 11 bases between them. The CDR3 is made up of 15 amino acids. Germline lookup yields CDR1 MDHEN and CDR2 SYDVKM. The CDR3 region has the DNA TGTGCCAGCAGGTCCAGGGACACGAACACCGGGGAGCTGTTTTTT. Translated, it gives CASRSRDTNTGELFF.

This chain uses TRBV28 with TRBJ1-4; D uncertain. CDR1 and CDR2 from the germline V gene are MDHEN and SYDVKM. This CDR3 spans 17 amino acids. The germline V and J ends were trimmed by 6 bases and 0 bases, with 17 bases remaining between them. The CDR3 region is CASRSGPGGATNEKLFF. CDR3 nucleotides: TGTGCCAGCAGGTCTGGACCGGGCGGCGCAACTAATGAAAAACTGTTTTTT.

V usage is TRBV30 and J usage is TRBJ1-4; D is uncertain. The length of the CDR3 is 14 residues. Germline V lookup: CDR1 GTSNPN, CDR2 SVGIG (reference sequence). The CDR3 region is CALSRRVTNEKLFF. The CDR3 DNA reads TGTGCTCTCAGTCGCCGGGTAACTAATGAAAAACTGTTTTTT. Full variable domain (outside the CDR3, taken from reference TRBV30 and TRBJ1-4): SQTIHQWPATLVQPVGSPLSLECTVEGTSNPNLYWYRQAAGRGLQLLFYSVGIGQISSEVPQNLSASRPQDRQFILSSKKLLLSDSGFYLCALSRRVTNEKLFFGSGTQLSVL.

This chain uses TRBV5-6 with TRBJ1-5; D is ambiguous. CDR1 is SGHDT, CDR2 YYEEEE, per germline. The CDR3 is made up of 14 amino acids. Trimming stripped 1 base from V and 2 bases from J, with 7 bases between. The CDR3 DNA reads TGTGCCAGCAGCTTGTCCAAGGGCAATCAGCCCCAGCATTTT. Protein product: CASSLSKGNQPQHF. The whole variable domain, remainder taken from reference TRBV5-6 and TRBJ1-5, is DAGVTQSPTHLIKTRGQQVTLRCSPKSGHDTVSWYQQALGQGPQFIFQYYEEEERQRGNFPDRFSGHQFPNYSSELNVNALLLGDSALYLCASSLSKGNQPQHFGDGTRLSIL.